The entry below describes one T cell receptor beta chain. The antigen is undetermined. The data belong to a study of blood T cells in healthy people across ages. The study, taken as a whole, reports: The long-lived group displayed more naive CD4+ cells, plus higher diversity, than the aged donors did.

The use of a sample-barcoded 5' primer and a J-beta primer mix characterized a second PCR of about 7 to 12 cycles. Tags on each cDNA molecule came from a template-switch adaptor with 12 random nucleotides. No fewer than 2.5 million CDR3-containing paired-end reads came from each sample. TCRdb fed the 5' RACE reads into MiXCR, producing one record per CDR3 protein. The sample holds 1.5 million to 2 million distinct CDR3 sequences; roughly 50% are singletons and the top ten take approximately 2.1%. Researchers isolated at least 7 million PBMCs per sample. CDR1 is MNHNY and CDR2 is SVGAGI in the germline V gene (reference sequence). There are 16 residues in the CDR3. Trimming cost V 5 bases and J 7 bases; bases outside gene matches: 12.

The gene calls are TRBV6-6 and TRBJ2-3; 10 positions match TRBD2. The TCR comes from a woman between 40 and 55 years old in good health. Sample: blood. In DNA form, the CDR3 reads TGTGCCAGCAGTCCACCCGGGACTAGCGTGAGTTATACGCAGTATTTT. This sequence encodes CASSPPGTSVSYTQYF.